The 8 T cell receptor beta chains below come from one sample, sequenced in a study of T cell repertoires in cytomegalovirus infection. TCRdb fed the reads into MiXCR, producing one record per CDR3 protein. The sample has more than 650,000 distinct CDR3 sequences, less than 40% seen once. Sequenced sample: PBMCs. The receptors derive from a human donor in good health (CMV status not recorded). Some clones in this sample may be carry-over from other donors' samples.

The sample holds a few counts of this clonotype. The rearrangement joins TRBV28 to TRBJ1-2; D is possibly TRBD1 (5 bases). The CDR3 is made up of 13 amino acids. V was clipped by 3 bases and J by 7 bases, with 12 bases between them. Germline CDR1 is MDHEN and CDR2 is SYDVKM. The CDR3 loop is CASSFPGRPGYTF. In nucleotides, the CDR3 is TGTGCCAGCAGTTTCCCAGGGAGGCCTGGCTACACCTTC.

The sample holds a few counts of this clonotype. The rearrangement joins TRBV7-2 to TRBJ1-6; D is undetermined. Germline CDR1 is SGHTA and CDR2 is FQGNSA. Trimming stripped 1 base from V and 6 bases from J, with 10 bases between. The CDR3 contains 15 residues. The CDR3 loop reads CASSLVGRFNSPLHF. DNA of the CDR3: TGTGCCAGCAGCTTAGTAGGGCGGTTTAATTCACCCCTCCACTTT.

V is TRBV5-6 and J is TRBJ1-4; D call uncertain. The CDR3 totals 13 residues. The germline V gene has CDR1 SGHDT and CDR2 YYEEEE. Trimming took 0 bases from V and 11 from J, leaving 11 bases between them. The CDR3 reads CASSLAVGEKLFF. CDR3 coding DNA: TGTGCCAGCAGCTTGGCGGTGGGAGAGAAACTGTTTTTT.

There are a few counts of this clonotype. DNA for the CDR3: TGTGCCAGCAGTCCGTCGACAGGGCATACCAATCAGCCCCAGCATTTT. Its translation is CASSPSTGHTNQPQHF. This chain joins TRBV6-1 and TRBJ1-5; 7 bases agree with TRBD1. Looked up from germline, CDR1 is MNHNS and CDR2 is SASEGT. The trim removed 5 bases at V and 3 bases at J, leaving 10 bases unmatched. This CDR3 spans 16 amino acids.

A few counts support this clonotype. The rearrangement joins TRBV6-1 to TRBJ2-7; either TRBD1 or TRBD2 may supply D (6 bases each). The germline V gene encodes CDR1 MNHNS and CDR2 SASEGT. The CDR3 length is 18 residues. Trimming took 0 bases from V and 5 from J, leaving 23 bases between them. CDR3 protein: CASSEAPPEGRGYHEQYF. The DNA for the CDR3 is TGTGCCAGCAGTGAAGCGCCCCCGGAGGGCAGGGGTTACCACGAGCAGTACTTC.

This clonotype was seen many times. The J gene is TRBJ2-7, the V gene TRBV7-2; 8 bases map to TRBD2. The CDR3 is made up of 15 amino acids. Germline-derived CDR1 and CDR2 are SGHTA and FQGNSA. Trimming took 5 bases from V and 3 from J; bases not matched to a gene: 9. CDR3 bases: TGTGCCAGCAGCGCCACAGGACTAGCTGACTACGAGCAGTACTTC. Its translation is CASSATGLADYEQYF.

The chain combines TRBV4-2 with TRBJ2-7; 8 bases are a match to TRBD2. The trim removed 0 bases at V and 0 bases at J, leaving 10 bases unmatched. Looked up from germline, CDR1 is LGHNA and CDR2 is YNFKEQ. The CDR3 runs to 18 residues. CDR3 DNA sequence: TGTGCCAGCAGCCAAGAGTTCGGGCAGAGCGGGAGCTCCTACGAGCAGTACTTC. Protein product: CASSQEFGQSGSSYEQYF.

This clonotype was observed at least ten times. V usage is TRBV28 and J usage is TRBJ1-1, with D possibly TRBD1 on 5 matching bases. The CDR3 loop spans 10 amino acids. From germline, CDR1 is MDHEN and CDR2 SYDVKM. V lost 11 bases, J lost 8 bases, and 12 bases lay in between. Here the CDR3 reads CAPGEGEAFF. As DNA, the CDR3 is TGTGCCCCAGGTGAGGGGGAAGCTTTCTTT. Drawing the rest from reference TRBV28 and TRBJ1-1, the complete variable domain is DVKVTQSSRYLVKRTGEKVFLECVQDMDHENMFWYRQDPGLGLRLIYFSYDVKMKEKGDIPEGYSVSREKKERFSLILESASTNQTSMYLCAPGEGEAFFGQGTRLTVV.